A single sample is the source of the 12 T cell receptor beta chains below, sequenced in a study of PD-1 blockade in mismatch repair-deficient tumors. This table comes from immunoSEQ multiplex PCR, and its TCRdb copy is limited to in-frame clones, with some not included. The table shows roughly 80,000 clones, with roughly 80% occurring only once. The specimen was peripheral blood, collected 12 weeks after starting pembrolizumab. The receptors derive from an adult with mismatch repair-deficient cancer.

The rearrangement joins TRBV6-5 to TRBJ1-1; D remains unclear. The germline V and J ends were trimmed by 6 bases and 0 bases, with 14 bases remaining between them. Germline lookup yields CDR1 MNHEY and CDR2 SVGAGI. This CDR3 is built from 15 residues. CDR3 sequence: CASRGWGSMNTEAFF. The DNA for the CDR3 is TGTGCCAGCAGGGGGTGGGGAAGCATGAACACTGAAGCTTTCTTT.

This sequence joins TRBV6-1 and TRBJ2-7; D may match TRBD1 or TRBD2 (5 bases each). Deletions cut 6 bases from V and 0 bases from J, with 9 bases between. Germline CDR1 is MNHNS and CDR2 is SASEGT. This CDR3 has 13 residues. The CDR3 bases are TGTGCCAGCAGCCGGGACCTCTCCTACGAGCAGTACTTC. This codes for CASSRDLSYEQYF.

V and J are TRBV10-3 and TRBJ1-1; unclear D gene. The CDR3 is 14 amino acids. Per the germline V gene, CDR1 is ENHRY and CDR2 is SYGVKD. Trimming took off 0 bases at V and 2 bases at J, with 7 bases between the two ends. The CDR3 DNA follows: TGTGCCATCAGTGAGTCGGTGGGAAACACTGAAGCTTTCTTT. As protein: CAISESVGNTEAFF.

This clone was recorded only once. This chain joins TRBV7-9 and TRBJ2-7; 11 bases align to TRBD2. Germline loops: CDR1 SEHNR, CDR2 FQNEAQ (reference sequence). Trimming took 8 bases from V and 4 from J; bases not matched to a gene: 7. This CDR3 is built from 14 residues. The CDR3 region has the DNA TGTGCCAGCGCTAGCGGGAGGAAACGGTACGAGCAGTACTTC. Protein product: CASASGRKRYEQYF.

The chain is built from TRBV5-1 and TRBJ2-5; D not resolved. The CDR3 has 14 residues. Germline CDR1 is SGHRS and CDR2 is YFSETQ. V was pared by 0 bases and J by 0 bases, with 6 bases between. CDR3 sequence (DNA): TGCGCCAGCAGCTTGGTCGGCTACCAAGAGACCCAGTACTTC. As protein: CASSLVGYQETQYF.

A single count supports this clone. The genes are TRBV29-1 and TRBJ2-2; weak D call: TRBD1 (6 bases). Trimming pared 6 bases from V and 6 bases from J, leaving 17 bases between. Germline V lookup: CDR1 SQVTM, CDR2 ANQGSEA. This CDR3 has 14 amino acids. The CDR3 DNA follows: TGCAGCGTCACCCGGACAGCCATGTCCGGGGAGCTGTTTTTT. The encoded protein is CSVTRTAMSGELFF.

V gene TRBV15 combines with J gene TRBJ2-7; weak D call: TRBD1 (6 bases). The CDR3 loop spans 15 amino acids. Trimming took off 1 base at V and 6 bases at J, with 16 bases between the two ends. The germline V gene encodes CDR1 LNHNV and CDR2 YYDKDF (reference sequence). The CDR3 region has the DNA TGTGCCACCAGCAGAGCCCAGGGGTCAGTCCCCGAGCAGTACTTC. It is translated as CATSRAQGSVPEQYF.

V gene TRBV10-3 combines with J gene TRBJ2-1; a possible D gene is TRBD2 (5 bases). The CDR3 contains 14 residues. V was pared by 10 bases and J by 0 bases, with 13 bases between. Germline CDR1 reads ENHRY; CDR2 reads SYGVKD. Written as DNA, the CDR3 is TGTGCCACAGGACTCCCCGACTCCTACAATGAGCAGTTCTTC. Translating it yields CATGLPDSYNEQFF.

The chain couples TRBV6-6 to TRBJ2-7, with TRBD1 as a possible D gene (6 bases). V was clipped by 0 bases and J by 3 bases, with 12 bases between them. CDR1 MNHNY and CDR2 SVGAGI come from the germline V gene (reference sequence). The CDR3 spans 15 residues. CDR3 region: CASSYSTQGLYEQYF. In DNA form, the CDR3 reads TGTGCCAGCAGTTACTCGACACAGGGCCTCTACGAGCAGTACTTC.

The gene calls are TRBV5-6 and TRBJ1-1; no firm D call. Per the germline V gene, CDR1 is SGHDT and CDR2 is YYEEEE. The CDR3 covers 12 residues. Between the trimmed V and J ends, which lost 4 bases and 5 bases, there was a span of 9 bases. This CDR3 is CASSRWGTEAFF. For the CDR3, the DNA is TGTGCCAGCAGCCGGTGGGGAACTGAAGCTTTCTTT.

This clone has more than one count but fewer than ten. This chain joins TRBV28 and TRBJ1-2, with no clear D. Per the germline V gene, CDR1 is MDHEN and CDR2 is SYDVKM. This CDR3 region has 12 residues. V shed 7 bases and J shed 4 bases, with 10 bases lying between them. DNA for the CDR3: TGTGCCAGCAACCGTTCGGGCTATGGCTACACCTTC. As protein: CASNRSGYGYTF.

The chain couples TRBV19 to TRBJ2-1, with a possible D match to TRBD2 (5 bases). CDR1 LNHDA and CDR2 SQIVND come from the germline V gene (reference sequence). V was shortened by 1 base and J by 1 base, with 11 bases between the two germline ends. The CDR3 has 16 residues. The DNA for the CDR3 is TGTGCCAGTAGTATAGGGTCGGACTGGTCCTACAATGAGCAGTTCTTC. It encodes CASSIGSDWSYNEQFF.